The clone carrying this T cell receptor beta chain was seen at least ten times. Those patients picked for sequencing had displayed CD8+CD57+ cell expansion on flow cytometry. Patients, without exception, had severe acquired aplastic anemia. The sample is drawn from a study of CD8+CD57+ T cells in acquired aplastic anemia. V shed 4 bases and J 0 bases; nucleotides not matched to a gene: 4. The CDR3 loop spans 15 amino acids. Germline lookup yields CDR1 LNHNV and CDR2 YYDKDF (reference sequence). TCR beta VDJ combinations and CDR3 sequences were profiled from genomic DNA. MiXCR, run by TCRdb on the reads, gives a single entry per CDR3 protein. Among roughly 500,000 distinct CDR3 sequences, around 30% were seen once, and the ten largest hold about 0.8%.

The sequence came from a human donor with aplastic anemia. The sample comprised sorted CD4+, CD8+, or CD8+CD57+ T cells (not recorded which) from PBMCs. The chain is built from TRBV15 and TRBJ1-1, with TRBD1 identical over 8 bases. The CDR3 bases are TGTGCCACCAGCATCAGGGGGCCGATGAACACTGAAGCTTTCTTT. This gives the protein CATSIRGPMNTEAFF.